A single T cell receptor beta chain is shown here with its context. The antigen is undetermined. The data stem from a study of shared clonotypes between healthy human individuals. The CDR3 is 14 residues long. CDR1 and CDR2 (germline): SGHDT, YYEEEE. The study's findings and limits: With several donors compared, roughly 5% of naive CD4 clonotypes were shared.

Across several immunoSEQ plates, the genomic DNA of each subset was split evenly. Some clones are missing from TCRdb's copy, which holds only in-frame ones; the method was immunoSEQ multiplex PCR. The sample holds a few million clones, approximately 90% seen once. The sample consisted of naive CD4+ T cells from PBMCs. The subset was: CD45RA+ positively selected. The chain has TRBV5-6 and TRBJ2-5, with TRBD1 matching 7 bases. The J call may be faulty, since TRBJ2-7 better matches the DNA end. The TCR sequence derives from a man between 18 and 35 years old in good health. Some clones in this sample may be carry-over from other donors' samples. The CDR3 loop reads CASSLWDRSYEQYF. CDR3 sequence (DNA): TGTGCCAGCAGCTTGTGGGACAGATCCTACGAGCAGTACTTC.